The 2 T cell receptor beta chains in this list originate from one sample, sequenced in a study of CDR3 diversity in severe acne. TCRdb re-called the PCR reads through MiXCR, storing one row per CDR3 protein. The sample includes approximately 79,000 distinct CDR3 sequences, 45% to 50% seen only once; the top ten take around 10%. Sequenced input: blood. These TCRs come from a male donor in good health, serving as a control.

The chain combines TRBV19 with TRBJ1-3, with D unresolved. The V gene's germline CDR1 is LNHDA and CDR2 SQIVND (reference sequence). The CDR3 spans 11 residues. As DNA, the CDR3 is TGTACCAAGGGCTCCGGAAACACCATATATTTT. This codes for CTKGSGNTIYF. The variable domain in full, completed from reference TRBV19 and TRBJ1-3, reads DGGITQSPKYLFRKEGQNVTLSCEQNLNHDAMYWYRQDPGQGLRLIYYSQIVNDFQKGDIAEGYSVSREKKESFPLTVTSAQKNPTAFYLCTKGSGNTIYFGEGSWLTVV.

The chain couples TRBV19 to TRBJ1-4; D unresolved. The V gene lost 6 bases and the J gene lost 8 bases, with 16 bases spanning the gap. CDR1 and CDR2 from the germline V gene are LNHDA and SQIVND (reference sequence). This CDR3 is built from 14 residues. Written as DNA, the CDR3 is TGTGCCAGTAGCAAGGGAGGGTTCCTGGAAAAACTGTTTTTT. Encoded protein: CASSKGGFLEKLFF.